This T cell receptor (beta chain) was found in a study of T cells in Graves' hyperthyroidism and ophthalmopathy. Regions amplified from RNA transcripts were the TCR beta CDR3 regions. RT-PCR in the first round (using the HTBI primer set) targeted the TCR CDR3. MiXCR, applied by TCRdb to the multiplex PCR reads, yields one record per CDR3 protein. The sample carries roughly 300,000 distinct CDR3 sequences, 25% to 30% recorded once. In making diagnoses, clinical symptoms, serum thyroxine and TRAb, thyroid ultrasound and orbital computed tomography were all used. This clonotype was picked up many times. Trimming removed 7 bases at V and 7 bases at J, with 16 bases between. This CDR3 contains 13 residues.

Sample: blood. The chain links TRBV12-3 or TRBV12-4 to TRBJ2-5, with TRBD2 as a possible D gene (5 bases). The source is a middle-aged man with Graves' hyperthyroidism that later progressed to Graves' ophthalmopathy. CDR3 protein: CASTVDWEWTQYF. The DNA of the CDR3 is TGTGCCAGCACTGTGGACTGGGAATGGACCCAGTACTTC.